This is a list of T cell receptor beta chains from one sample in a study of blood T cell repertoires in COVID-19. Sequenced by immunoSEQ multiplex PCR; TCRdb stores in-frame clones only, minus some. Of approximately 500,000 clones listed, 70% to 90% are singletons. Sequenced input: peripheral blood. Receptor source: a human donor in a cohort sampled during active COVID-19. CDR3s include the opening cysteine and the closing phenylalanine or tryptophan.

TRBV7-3,CASSLTGGSGSFWNEQFF
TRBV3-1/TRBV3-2,CASSQVPPRTGDEKLFF
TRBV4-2,CASSQRERDNEQFF
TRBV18,CASSVTGNTEAFF
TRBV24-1,CATSGGRDTGEQFF
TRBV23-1,CASSQERSQDYGYTF
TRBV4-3,CASSEGRGIRGRVGEQFF
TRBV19,CASSIGSGRTDTQYF
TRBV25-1,CASSEWYRGTNEQYF
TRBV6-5,CASTRTGGAGEQYF
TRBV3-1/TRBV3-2,CASSQEADYGYTF
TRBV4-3,CASSQDQPGTSGHNEQFF
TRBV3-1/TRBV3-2,CASSHQGHSYEQYF
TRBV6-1,CASSGSGTSVWEVTQYF
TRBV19,CASSQTGGRLNQPQHF
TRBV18,CASSAVSGTSGNNEQFF
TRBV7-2,CASSRTSTSRETQYF
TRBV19,CAVAVTGTDTQYF
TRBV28,CASRTSYGYTF
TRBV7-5,CARSAATSGSTDTQYF
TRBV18,CASSPNPDTDTQYF
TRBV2,CASSEPQAGTSGRTNTGELFF
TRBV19,CASSIREMNTEAFF
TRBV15,CATSADLGQHQPQHF
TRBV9,CASSPWAGAENEQFF
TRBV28,CASSLIAQGSTGELFF
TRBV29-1,CSVGGLAGTNEQFF
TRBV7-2,CASSSIQETQYF
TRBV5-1,CASRGDSITTPLHF
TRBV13,CASSFKLAGLGKNIQYF
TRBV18,CASSQGLAGVRYEQYF
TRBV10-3,CAISPGQSGDEKLFF
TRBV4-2,CASSLEVSGDVYEQYF
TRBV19,CASSIIGGSKYEQYF
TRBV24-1,CATSEDGTGGETQYF
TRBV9,CASSVAQESSPLHF
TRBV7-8,CASSEQGALGNTIYF
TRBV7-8,CASSPGQQTTNEKLFF
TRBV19,CASSSLPTSGYEQCF
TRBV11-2,CASSLVWTSGSNEQFF
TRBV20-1,CSATPSGGYTF
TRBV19,CASSATGGYTF
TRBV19,CASSVDRSGNEQYF
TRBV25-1,CASSEKGPGLADGELFF
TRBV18,CASSPEADYGYTF
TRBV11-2,CASSVTGGSYEQYF
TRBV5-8,CASSFRDRGSPLHF
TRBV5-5,CASSRTGDFNEKLFF